The clone carrying this T cell receptor beta chain was picked up a small number of times. Its antigen is unidentified. This entry belongs to a study of T cell clones after liver transplantation. Across the study: Post-transplant blood was tracked for graft-donor-reactive T cell clones identified in a pre-transplant mixed lymphocyte reaction. Third-party-reactive TCRbeta sequences from pre-transplant mixed lymphocyte reactions served as antigen-independent comparators. Subjects received no induction therapy and standard immunosuppression until randomization at 12-24 months post-transplant.

Clones were read by immunoSEQ multiplex PCR, and TCRdb kept only the in-frame ones, dropping some. The sample lists 9,000 to 9,500 clones, approximately 78% seen once, with roughly 60% in the top ten. There are 13 residues in the CDR3. Trimming pared 4 bases from V and 5 bases from J, leaving 9 bases between. Germline CDR1 LNHDA, CDR2 SQIVND (reference sequence). Study-wide results and limits: Rather than being deleted, graft donor-reactive T cells may have moved into the graft.

This chain links TRBV19 with TRBJ1-5; D is possibly TRBD1 (6 bases). This sample comprised CD8+ T cells from blood, obtained at the 22-month timepoint. The receptor was isolated from a human patient who received a liver transplant. Some of the T cells may derive from the graft donor. CDR3 loop: CASSRDIYQPQHF. The CDR3 DNA sequence: TGTGCCAGTAGTAGGGACATATATCAGCCCCAGCATTTT.